Presented here are 29 T cell receptor beta chains from one specimen sequenced in a study of blood T cells in healthy people across ages. Combining a sample-barcoded 5' primer with a J-beta primer mix, a second PCR ran for about 7 to 11 cycles. TCRdb analysed the 5' RACE reads with MiXCR anew, one entry per CDR3 protein. The sample holds about 640,000 distinct CDR3 sequences, about 28% seen once. The sequenced sample consisted of blood. All receptors come from a woman of 80 years or more in good health.

This clonotype occurred many times. This chain links TRBV9 with TRBJ1-2, with TRBD1 matching over 7 bases. The CDR3 contains 14 residues. Unmatched junction bases numbered 11, after V lost 4 bases and J lost 8 bases. The V gene's germline CDR1 is SGDLS and CDR2 YYNGEE. CDR3 nucleotides: TGTGCCAGCAGCCTGGGACAGCAAGCGGGAGGCTACACCTTC. It encodes CASSLGQQAGGYTF.

The V and J genes are TRBV20-1 and TRBJ2-4; 8 bases line up with TRBD1. The J call is doubtful: the DNA matches TRBJ2-7 better. Germline CDR1 is DFQATT and CDR2 is SNEGSKA (reference sequence). The CDR3 consists of 15 residues. In nucleotides, the CDR3 is TGCAGTGCTAGAGGAGACAGGGGAGGAGGTTACGAGCAGTACTTC. Protein: CSARGDRGGGYEQYF.

The V and J genes are TRBV25-1 and TRBJ1-6, with TRBD1 matching over 9 bases. The CDR3 covers 16 residues. CDR1 and CDR2 (germline): MGHDK, SYGVNS. V was clipped by 0 bases and J by 8 bases; unmatched bases: 5. This CDR3 reads CASSEYRGQGDSPLHF. The CDR3 coding sequence is TGTGCCAGCAGTGAATATCGGGGACAGGGTGATTCACCCCTCCACTTT. Looking up the rest from reference TRBV25-1 and TRBJ1-6 gives the full variable domain: EADIYQTPRYLVIGTGKKITLECSQTMGHDKMYWYQQDPGMELHLIHYSYGVNSTEKGDLSSESTVSRIRTEHFPLTLESARPSHTSQYLCASSEYRGQGDSPLHFGNGTRLTVT.

This clonotype was recorded a few times. The V gene is TRBV25-1, the J gene TRBJ1-2; 9 bases map to TRBD1. The CDR3 has 13 amino acids. Germline loops: CDR1 MGHDK, CDR2 SYGVNS. With V trimmed by 5 bases and J by 7 bases, 5 bases remained unmatched. The CDR3, as DNA: TGTGCCAGCAGTAAACAGGGGGCCGCTGGCTACACCTTC. As protein: CASSKQGAAGYTF.

V gene TRBV5-1 combines with J gene TRBJ1-1; 8 bases agree with TRBD1. J gave up 10 bases and V 6 bases, and 14 bases lay outside the gene matches. There are 14 residues in the CDR3. Per the germline V gene, CDR1 is SGHRS and CDR2 is YFSETQ. The CDR3 sequence is CASNYDPRGRSAFF. The CDR3 DNA sequence: TGCGCCAGCAACTACGACCCCAGGGGGCGGTCAGCTTTCTTT. Using reference TRBV5-1 and TRBJ1-1 for the parts outside the CDR3, the full variable domain is KAGVTQTPRYLIKTRGQQVTLSCSPISGHRSVSWYQQTPGQGLQFLFEYFSETQRNKGNFPGRFSGRQFSNSRSEMNVSTLELGDSALYLCASNYDPRGRSAFFGQGTRLTVV.

In this sample, this clonotype turned up many times. CDR3 residues: CSANQITGGYNEQFF. The CDR3 region has the DNA TGCAGTGCAAACCAGATCACGGGGGGCTACAATGAGCAGTTCTTC. The V call is TRBV20-1, the J call TRBJ2-1, with 7 bases aligning to TRBD2. Germline CDR1 is DFQATT and CDR2 is SNEGSKA (reference sequence). The J segment lost 3 bases and the V segment lost 6 bases, leaving 11 bases of the junction unmatched. This CDR3 is 15 amino acids long.

The genes are TRBV7-8 and TRBJ2-4; D is unclear. With the DNA end fitting TRBJ2-5 better, the J assignment may be wrong. The CDR3 spans 13 residues. Germline assignment: CDR1 SGHVS and CDR2 FQNEAQ. The CDR3 DNA follows: TGTGCCAGCAGCTTAGAAGGGTGGGAGACCCAGTACTTC. Its translation is CASSLEGWETQYF.

The table lists this clonotype with many counts. This chain connects TRBV3-1 to TRBJ2-5; 8 nucleotides match TRBD2. The CDR3 runs to 16 residues. Germline V lookup: CDR1 LGHDT, CDR2 YNNKEL (reference sequence). Trimming took 1 base from V and 4 from J; bases not matched to a gene: 8. CDR3 residues: CASSQVRGGHRETQYF. CDR3 bases: TGTGCCAGCAGCCAAGTACGGGGGGGCCACCGAGAGACCCAGTACTTC.

This sequence joins TRBV20-1 and TRBJ2-1; perhaps TRBD2 as D (6 bases). The V end lost 3 bases, the J end lost 5 bases, and 17 bases lay between the germline ends. CDR1 and CDR2 (germline): DFQATT, SNEGSKA (reference sequence). CDR3 size: 15 residues. CDR3 sequence reads: CSASYWAGKHNEQFF. The CDR3 DNA reads as TGCAGTGCTAGTTACTGGGCGGGGAAACACAATGAGCAGTTCTTC.

The CDR3 loop is CASSVEFVNEQFF. CDR3 nucleotide sequence: TGTGCCAGCAGCGTAGAGTTTGTCAATGAGCAGTTCTTC. The genes are TRBV9 and TRBJ2-1; D uncertain. CDR1 and CDR2 (germline): SGDLS, YYNGEE. The CDR3 length is 13 residues. Trimming removed 0 bases from V and 6 bases from J, with 7 bases in between.

This clonotype was found many times. The genes are TRBV20-1 and TRBJ1-2; 7 bases match TRBD1. CDR1 is DFQATT, CDR2 SNEGSKA, per germline (reference sequence). The CDR3 covers 13 residues. The J segment lost 8 bases and the V segment lost 4 bases, leaving 10 bases of the junction unmatched. CDR3 sequence (DNA): TGCAGTGCTACCCCTGGACAGGTCGCGGGCTACACCTTC. Its protein is CSATPGQVAGYTF.

The rearrangement links TRBV27 to TRBJ1-6; weak D call: TRBD1 (5 bases). CDR3 size: 18 residues. CDR1 is MNHEY and CDR2 is SMNVEV in the germline V gene (reference sequence). With 0 bases removed from V and 8 bases from J, the gap between germline ends came to 20 bases. The DNA of the CDR3 is TGTGCCAGCAGTTTATCATGGGGACGCGTGAGGATTGATTCACCCCTCCACTTT. This sequence encodes CASSLSWGRVRIDSPLHF.

Worth noting for this clonotype: A read error is possible here, since a much larger clone lies one base away. This chain uses TRBV5-4 with TRBJ2-1, with D possibly TRBD2 on 7 matching bases. The DNA matches TRBJ2-7 better at its end, which makes the J call doubtful. This CDR3 is built from 14 residues. Looked up from germline, CDR1 is SGHNT and CDR2 is YYREEE (reference sequence). The CDR3 DNA sequence: TGTGCCAGCACCGATCCGGGGGGCTACAATGAGCAGTACTTC. Amino acids: CASTDPGGYNEQYF.

This clonotype was observed a handful of times. It may be a read error: a sequence one base away is much more abundant. This chain connects TRBV6-6 to TRBJ1-4, with a weak D call TRBD1 (6 bases). The V gene's germline CDR1 is MNHNY and CDR2 SVGAGI (reference sequence). The CDR3 sequence is 14 residues long. The CDR3 sequence: CASLRGAANEKRFF. CDR3 coding DNA: TGTGCCAGCCTCCGGGGGGCAGCTAATGAAAAACGGTTTTTT.

The table lists this clonotype with many counts. The chain uses TRBV7-2 and TRBJ2-1; D gene unclear. Trimming removed 1 base at V and 7 bases at J, with 8 bases between. Per the germline V gene, CDR1 is SGHTA and CDR2 is FQGNSA. The CDR3 is 13 amino acids. The CDR3 region is CASSLDLSNEQFF. In DNA, the CDR3 is TGTGCCAGCAGCTTAGATCTTTCTAATGAGCAGTTCTTC.

The chain links TRBV20-1 to TRBJ2-1; a possible D gene is TRBD1 (5 bases). Trimming took off 6 bases at V and 5 bases at J, with 14 bases between the two ends. CDR1 and CDR2 from the germline V gene are DFQATT and SNEGSKA (reference sequence). The CDR3 is 13 residues long. The CDR3 region is CSAKKTANNEQFF. The CDR3 DNA reads as TGCAGTGCAAAGAAGACAGCCAACAATGAGCAGTTCTTC.

This clonotype was found many times. The genes are TRBV7-3 and TRBJ2-1; 8 bases fit TRBD2. This CDR3 has 15 amino acids. Unmatched junction bases numbered 10, after V lost 7 bases and J lost 5 bases. Per the germline V gene, CDR1 is SGHTA and CDR2 is FQGTGA. CDR3 in DNA: TGTGCCAGCACCCTTGGCGGGGGGCCTAACAATGAGCAGTTCTTC. It specifies CASTLGGGPNNEQFF. Full variable domain (remainder filled in from reference TRBV7-3 and TRBJ2-1): GAGVSQTPSNKVTEKGKYVELRCDPISGHTALYWYRQSLGQGPEFLIYFQGTGAADDSGLPNDRFFAVRPEGSVSTLKIQRTERGDSAVYLCASTLGGGPNNEQFFGPGTRLTVL.

This clonotype was observed at least ten times. V is TRBV6-6 and J is TRBJ1-4; no reliable D call. Looked up from germline, CDR1 is MNHNY and CDR2 is SVGAGI (reference sequence). The CDR3 is made up of 16 amino acids. V was clipped by 9 bases and J by 1 base, with 18 bases between them. CDR3: CASTRGVGGTNEKLFF. In DNA, the CDR3 is TGTGCCAGTACCCGGGGAGTCGGTGGAACTAATGAAAAACTGTTTTTT.

To note about this clonotype: It may be a read error: a sequence one base away is much more abundant. As DNA, the CDR3 is TGTGCCAGCAGGGAGGGACTTCACAATGAGCAGTTCTTC. Translated: CASREGLHNEQFF. The chain carries TRBV2 and TRBJ2-1; tentatively, D is TRBD2 (6 bases). The CDR3 is made up of 13 amino acids. Germline-derived CDR1 and CDR2 are SNHLY and FYNNEI. V shed 6 bases and J shed 5 bases, with 11 bases lying between them.

The chain is built from TRBV13 and TRBJ2-6; a weak D match, TRBD1 (5 bases). V lost 5 bases to trimming and J lost 18 bases, with 26 bases between them. Germline V gene sequence: CDR1 PRHDT, CDR2 FYEKMQ (reference sequence). This CDR3 is built from 15 residues. CDR3 loop: CASSRDSSGANARTF. The CDR3 coding sequence is TGTGCCAGCAGCCGCGACAGCTCTGGGGCCAACGCCCGGACTTTC.

The V call is TRBV21-1, the J call TRBJ1-5; no check of the table's D call, TRBD1, against the DNA was made. TRBV21-1 corresponds to a pseudogene. The CDR3 has 11 residues. The CDR3 loop is CASPGESPQHF. The CDR3 DNA follows: TGTGCCAGCCCGGGGGAGTCGCCCCAGCATTTT.

In regard to this clonotype: Possible read error: a much larger clone is one base away. The chain links TRBV20-1 to TRBJ1-6; D unclear. The CDR3 length is 15 residues. Germline-derived CDR1 and CDR2 are DFQATT and SNEGSKA (reference sequence). CDR3 loop: CSARDPVGPNSPRHF. The DNA of the CDR3 is TGCAGTGCTAGAGATCCGGTCGGGCCGAATTCACCCCGCCACTTT.

This clonotype has a count of ten or more. CDR3 in DNA: TGTGCCAGCAGAACCCGGGGGGGAACTTACAATGAGCAGTTCTTC. It encodes CASRTRGGTYNEQFF. J is TRBJ2-1 and V is TRBV6-5; 8 bases line up with TRBD2. V was clipped by 6 bases and J by 4 bases; unmatched bases: 8. CDR1 MNHEY and CDR2 SVGAGI come from the germline V gene. CDR3 size: 15 residues.

J is TRBJ2-7 and V is TRBV30; no reliable D call. The CDR3 extends over 14 amino acids. V shed 2 bases and J shed 2 bases, with 13 bases lying between them. Germline V gene sequence: CDR1 GTSNPN, CDR2 SVGIG (reference sequence). Here the CDR3 reads CAWSRPPNPYEQYF. CDR3 nucleotides: TGTGCCTGGAGTAGGCCACCGAACCCCTACGAGCAGTACTTC.

This clonotype was seen more than once but under ten times. The chain uses TRBV27 and TRBJ2-3; 7 bases align to TRBD1. Germline CDR1 is MNHEY and CDR2 is SMNVEV (reference sequence). CDR3 length equals 14 residues. V was pared by 5 bases and J by 6 bases, with 8 bases of the junction left unmatched. The CDR3 coding sequence is TGTGCCAGCAGTCTCGGACAGGTTCGGGATACGCAGTATTTT. It specifies CASSLGQVRDTQYF.

This clonotype was detected many times. This chain joins TRBV11-2 and TRBJ2-7; 9 positions match TRBD2. The CDR3 runs 14 residues. The junction had 3 bases not matched to a gene; V was cut back by 1 base and J by 5 bases. In germline, CDR1 is SGHAT, CDR2 FQNNGV. The CDR3 spells CASSLGLAVHEQYF. As DNA, the CDR3 is TGTGCCAGCAGCTTAGGACTAGCGGTCCACGAGCAGTACTTC.

The genes are TRBV7-6 and TRBJ2-2; D uncertain. The V and J ends lost 1 base and 6 bases respectively, with 15 bases between them. Per germline, CDR1 SGHVS and CDR2 FNYEAQ. The CDR3 length is 16 residues. As DNA, the CDR3 is TGTGCCAGCAGCTTAGAAGGGCCGGCGTTCCCCGGGGAGCTGTTTTTT. It specifies CASSLEGPAFPGELFF.

The rearrangement uses TRBV10-3 and TRBJ1-4, with 8 bases that match TRBD1. The ends lost 6 bases at V and 8 bases at J; junction bases unmatched: 2. The CDR3 sequence is 12 residues long. Germline V gives CDR1 ENHRY, CDR2 SYGVKD. The CDR3 region has the DNA TGTGCCATCAGCAGGACAGGGGAAAAACTGTTTTTT. Protein sequence: CAISRTGEKLFF.

Details on this clonotype: Its ends do not fully match the called genes, so a read error is possible. The chain uses TRBV10-3 and TRBJ2-3; D perhaps matches TRBD1 (6 bases). Germline CDR1 and CDR2: ENHRY and SYGVKD. This CDR3 has 13 amino acids. The CDR3 is CATSGGSTDTQYF. The CDR3 DNA reads as TGTGCCACCAGTGGGGGCTCGACAGATACGCAGTATTTT.